The 19 T cell receptor beta chains listed next were all sequenced from one sample in a study of T-cell reconstitution after alpha-beta-depleted transplantation in children. Using unique molecular identifiers, the investigators prepared the TCRbeta library. Each CDR3 protein is one row after TCRdb ran MiXCR on the PCR reads. The data show just over 7,500 distinct CDR3 sequences, roughly 12% seen once. The sample in question was PBMCs, mostly from graft donor cells, obtained 60 days after TCRalphabeta/CD19-depleted stem cell transplant. These receptors came from a patient under 10 years old who had a stem cell transplant for inherited bone marrow failure, so the T cells may come from the graft donor.

This clonotype was recorded many times. The chain joins TRBV12-3 or TRBV12-4 to TRBJ2-1; no definite D call. Trimming pared 3 bases from V and 3 bases from J, leaving 0 bases between. The CDR3 length is 11 residues. The CDR3 region has the DNA TGTGCCAGCAGTTTCTACAATGAGCAGTTCTTC. Its translation: CASSFYNEQFF.

By proportion, this clonotype is medium-sized. This chain joins TRBV29-1 and TRBJ2-5; TRBD1 aligns across 9 bases. The CDR3 contains 14 residues. CDR1 is SQVTM, CDR2 ANQGSEA, per germline. With 5 bases clipped from V and 0 bases from J, the junction kept 4 bases outside the gene matches. CDR3 sequence (DNA): TGCAGCGTTCCGGGACAGGGCAACCAAGAGACCCAGTACTTC. This codes for CSVPGQGNQETQYF.

This clonotype was seen ten or more times. The chain joins TRBV7-9 to TRBJ2-5, with D tentatively TRBD1 (5 bases). V lost 2 bases to trimming and J lost 7 bases, with 11 bases between them. The CDR3 loop spans 13 amino acids. Per germline, CDR1 SEHNR and CDR2 FQNEAQ (reference sequence). CDR3 sequence reads: CASSLRTGATQYF. Here the CDR3 DNA reads TGTGCCAGCAGCTTACGTACAGGAGCGACCCAGTACTTC.

This clonotype is medium-sized by share. V usage is TRBV24-1 and J usage is TRBJ2-5, with a possible D match to TRBD1 (5 bases). Per the germline V gene, CDR1 is KGHDR and CDR2 is SFDVKD. This CDR3 has 13 residues. Trimming pared 9 bases from V and 4 bases from J, leaving 14 bases between. The DNA of the CDR3 is TGTGCCACCCAGGGCTTTTTTGGAGAGACCCAGTACTTC. This codes for CATQGFFGETQYF.

This clonotype was detected many times. As DNA, the CDR3 is TGTGCCAGCTCCGAGGGACCTAACTATGGCTACACCTTC. This encodes CASSEGPNYGYTF. V usage is TRBV7-2 and J usage is TRBJ1-2, with a weak D call TRBD1 (5 bases). Per germline, CDR1 SGHTA and CDR2 FQGNSA. V was shortened by 8 bases and J by 0 bases, with 10 bases between the two germline ends. This CDR3 is 13 amino acids long.

This clonotype was observed many times. The J gene is TRBJ1-1, the V gene TRBV11-2; weak D call: TRBD1 (5 bases). With 5 bases removed from V and 4 bases from J, the gap between germline ends came to 17 bases. The CDR3 has 15 residues. Germline assignment: CDR1 SGHAT and CDR2 FQNNGV. CDR3 in amino acids: CASSTRRQGLTEAFF. DNA for the CDR3: TGTGCCAGCAGCACAAGGAGGCAGGGCCTCACTGAAGCTTTCTTT.

The table lists this clonotype with many counts. The chain carries TRBV12-3 or TRBV12-4 and TRBJ1-1, with D perhaps TRBD1 (6 bases). This CDR3 comprises 12 residues. Trimming removed 3 bases from V and 8 bases from J, with 10 bases in between. The CDR3 is CASSLGAGEAFF. For the CDR3, the DNA is TGTGCCAGCAGTTTGGGGGCCGGGGAAGCTTTCTTT.

This clonotype appeared many times. J is TRBJ1-1 and V is TRBV7-9; TRBD1 might be the D (6 bases). This CDR3 contains 16 residues. The germline V gene encodes CDR1 SEHNR and CDR2 FQNEAQ (reference sequence). Trimming shortened V by 5 bases and J by 2 bases, and 18 bases separated the two germline ends. The chain's CDR3 is CASSPPFPGVNTEAFF. The CDR3 DNA is TGTGCCAGCAGCCCCCCTTTCCCAGGGGTTAACACTGAAGCTTTCTTT.

There are many counts of this clonotype. The V and J genes are TRBV7-9 and TRBJ2-5; 9 bases are shared with TRBD1. The germline V gene has CDR1 SEHNR and CDR2 FQNEAQ (reference sequence). CDR3 length: 16 amino acids. V gave up 5 bases and J gave up 2 bases; unmatched junction bases: 9. In DNA, the CDR3 is TGTGCCAGCAGCAGCAGGACAGGGGACCGACAAGAGACCCAGTACTTC. Translating gives CASSSRTGDRQETQYF.

The table lists this clonotype with many counts. This sequence joins TRBV3-1 and TRBJ2-7; 7 nucleotides agree with TRBD1. Germline V lookup: CDR1 LGHDT, CDR2 YNNKEL (reference sequence). The CDR3 length is 13 residues. With 3 bases clipped from V and 2 bases from J, the junction kept 1 base outside the gene matches. CDR3 region: CASSQQGAYEQYF. CDR3 nucleotide sequence: TGTGCCAGCAGCCAGCAGGGGGCCTACGAGCAGTACTTC.

This clonotype occurred many times. The J gene is TRBJ2-1, the V gene TRBV24-1; tentatively, D is TRBD2 (5 bases). CDR3 length: 18 residues. CDR1 is KGHDR, CDR2 SFDVKD, per germline. The ends were cut back, 6 bases at V and 0 bases at J, with 20 bases in the middle. CDR3 coding DNA: TGTGCCACCAGTTCCCTAGGGCTAGCTTATAACTCCTACAATGAGCAGTTCTTC. This gives the protein CATSSLGLAYNSYNEQFF.

Ten or more counts support this clonotype. This chain links TRBV10-3 with TRBJ2-7; 10 nucleotides align to TRBD1. Germline CDR1 ENHRY, CDR2 SYGVKD. The CDR3 has 11 amino acids. Trimming removed 6 bases from V and 9 bases from J; junction bases left unmatched: 2. The CDR3 region has the DNA TGTGCCATCAGGGGGGACAGGGGGCAGTACTTC. As protein: CAIRGDRGQYF.

This clonotype was found many times. The rearrangement joins TRBV12-3 or TRBV12-4 to TRBJ1-5; no reliable D call. V was clipped by 4 bases and J by 0 bases, with 7 bases between them. The CDR3 is 14 amino acids. The CDR3 loop reads CASSWRVSNQPQHF. The CDR3 DNA sequence: TGTGCCAGCAGTTGGCGGGTTAGCAATCAGCCCCAGCATTTT.

At least ten counts were recorded for this clonotype. The chain uses TRBV5-1 and TRBJ2-1; D remains unclear. Trimming pared 5 bases from V and 4 bases from J, leaving 13 bases between. The CDR3 extends over 14 amino acids. Per the germline V gene, CDR1 is SGHRS and CDR2 is YFSETQ. The CDR3 region is CASSFSNIYNEQFF. DNA for the CDR3: TGCGCCAGCAGTTTTTCAAATATTTACAATGAGCAGTTCTTC.

This chain's CDR3 is CASSIGIAGLNEQFF. CDR3 nucleotides: TGTGCCAGTAGTATCGGGATAGCGGGACTCAATGAGCAGTTCTTC. The chain carries TRBV19 and TRBJ2-1; 8 nucleotides align to TRBD2. CDR3 length: 15 residues. Germline V gene lookup returns CDR1 LNHDA and CDR2 SQIVND (reference sequence). Trimming at V came to 3 bases and at J to 6 bases, leaving 7 bases not matched to a gene. Together with reference TRBV19 and TRBJ2-1, the CDR3 gives the full variable domain: DGGITQSPKYLFRKEGQNVTLSCEQNLNHDAMYWYRQDPGQGLRLIYYSQIVNDFQKGDIAEGYSVSREKKESFPLTVTSAQKNPTAFYLCASSIGIAGLNEQFFGPGTRLTVL.

The sample holds many counts of this clonotype. The chain combines TRBV29-1 with TRBJ2-3, with TRBD2 identical over 7 bases. V shed 7 bases, J shed 3 bases, and the junction held 10 bases outside the gene matches. The CDR3 sequence is 14 residues long. Germline V gene lookup returns CDR1 SQVTM and CDR2 ANQGSEA. The DNA of the CDR3 is TGCAGCGCGACTAGCCCCTGGGAGACAGATACGCAGTATTTT. This codes for CSATSPWETDTQYF.

This clonotype was recorded many times. The rearrangement joins TRBV9 to TRBJ1-2; the D is unclear. Per the germline V gene, CDR1 is SGDLS and CDR2 is YYNGEE. This CDR3 comprises 14 residues. V lost 0 bases and J lost 1, with 7 bases in between. CDR3: CASSVGPVNYGYTF. In nucleotides, the CDR3 is TGTGCCAGCAGCGTAGGACCGGTTAACTATGGCTACACCTTC.

This clonotype was counted ten times or more. This sequence joins TRBV23-1 and TRBJ1-5; D unresolved. TRBV23-1 falls under the ORF class, with uncertain function. V was trimmed by 3 bases and J by 9 bases, leaving 9 bases between them. This CDR3 is built from 12 residues. Here the CDR3 reads CASSHRCGPQHF. CDR3 bases: TGCGCCAGCAGTCACCGATGCGGGCCCCAGCATTTT.

This clonotype occurred many times. This chain links TRBV7-9 with TRBJ2-1, with 10 bases fitting TRBD2. With V trimmed by 5 bases and J by 2 bases, 6 bases remained unmatched. Germline lookup yields CDR1 SEHNR and CDR2 FQNEAQ (reference sequence). The CDR3 spans 16 residues. The CDR3 DNA follows: TGTGCCAGCAGCGGCAGACTAGCGGGTCCCTACAATGAGCAGTTCTTC. Amino acid sequence: CASSGRLAGPYNEQFF.